This passage covers 9 T cell receptor beta chains from one sample sequenced in a study of CD8+ T cells in alopecia areata. cDNA prepared by RNA extraction and subsequent reverse transcription served as the template for sequencing. Measured with immunoSEQ multiplex PCR; TCRdb has only the in-frame clones, and not every one. Of 200,000 to 250,000 clones listed, just over 65% are singletons. Sample treatment: oral pan-JAK inhibitor, 5-10 mg twice daily. Sequencing used CD4+ T cells sorted from blood, obtained between weeks 43 and 45, from a patient treated with tofacitinib. The receptors were gathered from a human donor with alopecia areata.

The chain carries TRBV6-5 and TRBJ1-2, with D perhaps TRBD1 (5 bases). Germline loops: CDR1 MNHEY, CDR2 SVGAGI. The ends were cut back, 2 bases at V and 6 bases at J, with 16 bases in the middle. The length of the CDR3 is 15 residues. The CDR3 DNA follows: TGTGCCAGCAGTTACGGGGCGGCAGGCAGAAATGGCTACACCTTC. It translates to CASSYGAAGRNGYTF.

There are a few counts of this clone. This sequence joins TRBV2 and TRBJ2-5, with 7 bases that match TRBD2. V lost 6 bases to trimming and J lost 5 bases; unmatched junction nucleotides: 15. Germline CDR1 is SNHLY and CDR2 is FYNNEI. The CDR3 totals 16 residues. The CDR3 DNA sequence: TGTGCCAGCAGGAAACAGACTAGCCTCTCGTGGGAGACCCAGTACTTC. Translated: CASRKQTSLSWETQYF.

The J gene is TRBJ2-7, the V gene TRBV20-1; 9 bases align to TRBD2. Germline loops: CDR1 DFQATT, CDR2 SNEGSKA (reference sequence). This CDR3 has 11 residues. The CDR3 here is CRATSGGEQYF. CDR3 nucleotide sequence: TGCAGGGCGACTAGCGGCGGCGAGCAGTACTTC.

The chain carries TRBV7-2 and TRBJ1-1; D is unresolved. This CDR3 has 13 residues. Per the germline V gene, CDR1 is SGHTA and CDR2 is FQGNSA. The ends were cut back, 1 base at V and 8 bases at J, with 11 bases in the middle. CDR3 protein: CASSLETALEAFF. The CDR3 nucleotides are TGTGCCAGCAGCTTAGAAACAGCCCTAGAAGCTTTCTTT.

J is TRBJ1-2 and V is TRBV30; 9 nucleotides line up with TRBD1. J was trimmed by 4 bases and V by 4 bases; bases with no gene match: 7. This CDR3 is 14 amino acids long. Germline lookup yields CDR1 GTSNPN and CDR2 SVGIG (reference sequence). The CDR3 loop reads CAWTPGTGTYGYTF. The CDR3 nucleotides read TGTGCCTGGACTCCCGGGACAGGGACCTATGGCTACACCTTC.

V gene TRBV29-1 combines with J gene TRBJ2-3; possibly TRBD1 or TRBD2 for D (6 bases each). Trimming left V 7 bases short and J 2 bases short, with 16 bases between. The CDR3 consists of 14 residues. Germline V gene lookup returns CDR1 SQVTM and CDR2 ANQGSEA. The CDR3 sequence: CSGIGGTSTDTQYF. The CDR3 DNA follows: TGCAGCGGAATAGGGGGGACATCCACAGATACGCAGTATTTT.

This clone was counted only a few times. The chain combines TRBV4-3 with TRBJ1-1, with D possibly TRBD1 on 5 matching bases. The V gene lost 2 bases and the J gene lost 5 bases, with 12 bases spanning the gap. There are 14 residues in the CDR3. Germline V lookup: CDR1 LGHNA, CDR2 YSLEER. The CDR3 is CASSQRGGVTEAFF. CDR3 nucleotides: TGCGCCAGCAGCCAACGTGGGGGGGTTACTGAAGCTTTCTTT.

This clone occurred once. The rearrangement uses TRBV4-3 and TRBJ2-3; tentatively, D is TRBD2 (5 bases). This CDR3 has 13 amino acids. Germline V gene data show CDR1 as LGHNA and CDR2 as YSLEER. The V end was cut by 4 bases, the J end by 3 bases, with 8 bases between. DNA of the CDR3: TGCGCCAGCAGCCTGGACTTGACAGATACGCAGTATTTT. Protein sequence: CASSLDLTDTQYF.

The table lists this clone with a few counts. The CDR3 coding sequence is TGCAGCGTAGAGTGGGGACGAAACGAGCAGTACTTC. The encoded protein is CSVEWGRNEQYF. This chain uses TRBV29-1 with TRBJ2-7; D assignment may be TRBD1 or TRBD2 (5 bases each). Germline V lookup: CDR1 SQVTM, CDR2 ANQGSEA. The V end lost 6 bases, the J end lost 5 bases, and 14 bases lay between the germline ends. The CDR3 sequence is 12 residues long.